The next 2 T cell receptor beta chains were all read from a single sample in a study of early T cells in non-severe SARS-CoV-2 infection. In TCRdb, the 5' RACE reads were re-called with MiXCR into one record per CDR3 protein. The profile shows about 60,000 distinct CDR3 sequences, around 12% of them singletons. The source material was whole blood. Source of these receptors: an adult who was a healthcare worker with PCR-confirmed SARS-CoV-2 infection or an uninfected control (not recorded which).

Sample share makes this clonotype medium-sized. The gene calls are TRBV6-2 or TRBV6-3 and TRBJ1-5, with 10 nucleotides matching TRBD1. J was trimmed by 6 bases and V by 2 bases; bases with no gene match: 4. CDR1 MNHEY and CDR2 SVGEGT come from the germline V gene. The CDR3 length is 15 residues. The CDR3 sequence is CASSYGTGESQPQHF. CDR3 DNA sequence: TGTGCCAGCAGTTACGGGACAGGGGAATCTCAGCCCCAGCATTTT.

V is TRBV28 and J is TRBJ1-1; 9 nucleotides line up with TRBD1. The V gene's germline CDR1 is MDHEN and CDR2 SYDVKM. The CDR3 is 14 residues long. The J segment lost 5 bases and the V segment lost 6 bases, leaving 7 bases of the junction unmatched. The CDR3 coding sequence is TGTGCCAGCAGCCCCGGGACAGGGTGGACTGAAGCTTTCTTT. Its translation is CASSPGTGWTEAFF.